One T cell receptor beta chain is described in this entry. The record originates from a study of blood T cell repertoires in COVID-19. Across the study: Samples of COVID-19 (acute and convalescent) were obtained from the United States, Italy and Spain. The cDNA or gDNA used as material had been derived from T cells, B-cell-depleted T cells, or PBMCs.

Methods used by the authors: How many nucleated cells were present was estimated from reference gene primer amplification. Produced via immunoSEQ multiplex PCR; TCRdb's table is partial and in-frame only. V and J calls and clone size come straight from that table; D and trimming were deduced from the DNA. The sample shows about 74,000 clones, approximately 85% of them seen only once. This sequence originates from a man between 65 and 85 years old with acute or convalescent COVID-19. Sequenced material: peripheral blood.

CDR3 in amino acids: CARSLFGKGGYTF. The DNA for the CDR3 is TGTGCCAGAAGCTTATTCGGGAAGGGTGGCTACACCTTC. The chain couples TRBV7-5 to TRBJ1-2. TRBV7-5 is assigned pseudogene status. This CDR3 comprises 13 residues.